This T cell receptor beta chain was sequenced for a study of cytomegalovirus exposure and HLA in healthy donors (dated by TCRdb to 2016 to 2017). Describing the broader study: According to a later analysis, the 120 or so validation repertoires were produced on the same platform as the 666 repertoires of the first cohort. The aim of the study was to test whether cataloging public T cell receptors could identify signatures of past pathogen exposure. Along with the roughly 670-subject first cohort, a separate validation cohort of 120 different subjects was used. To predict cytomegalovirus infection status, the study combined high-throughput TCR immunosequencing, statistical association of individual TCRs with disease status, and machine learning.

Study-wide conclusions, independent of this receptor: Across donors, most TCR sequences were observed very rarely, whereas some public TCRs were present in many individuals. The validation cohort had no HLA typing available for a later analysis, so co-occurrence within that cohort was assessed over all 120 or so repertoires. In the study, some 180 TCR beta chains were listed as associated with cytomegalovirus. In both the original and validation cohorts, the classifier was reported to diagnose cytomegalovirus status with high specificity and sensitivity. According to the authors, the approach could potentially be generalized to other disease states and immunological phenotypes. Three of the identified cytomegalovirus-associated TCR beta chains were confirmed in vitro to be specific for cytomegalovirus antigens. A later analysis found that TCRs clustered in the first cohort also tended to co-occur in the 120 validation repertoires, with roughly 95% of cluster scores above 0.

CDR1 LGHNA and CDR2 YNFKEQ are derived from the germline V gene. Including cysteine and phenylalanine, the CDR3 has 20 amino acids. The entry retains the CDR3 DNA only, 60 bases that are in frame from base 1. Here V drops 0 bases and J drops 7 bases, and the junction holds 14 bases not matched to any gene. Separate from the roughly 630-subject first cohort, the validation cohort of about 130 subjects was the group to which the donors belonged. The sample holds one count of this clone. No cognate antigen has been identified for it. No base quality values were provided; no much bigger clone lies one nucleotide off. The library was made by the immunoSEQ multiplex PCR assay. From the authors' description of their analysis: A statistical classification framework was built for diagnosing cytomegalovirus status from the catalog of TCR beta chain sequences. TCRdb retrieved this table from immuneACCESS and kept in-frame rearrangements only. Not all clones are present; in checked studies, unresolved V genes account for under half, and no reason is known for the remainder. The V and J calls and clone size were taken over from that table, and D and trimming were inferred from the DNA. The sample data list 55,000 to 65,000 clones, and roughly 92% of these were observed just once. The top ten clones comprise 1.1% of the sample.

Sequences were obtained from PBMCs. The chain was built from TRBV4-2 and TRBJ2-1; TRBD2 lines up with 14 middle nucleotides. This sequence was found in a man between 18 and 29 years old in good health and CMV-seronegative. In nucleotides, the sequence is TGTGCCAGCAGCCAAGAGAACACCCCGGGACTAGCGGGAGTTCGGAATGAGCAGTTCTTC. Its translation is CASSQENTPGLAGVRNEQFF.